Included here is one T cell receptor (beta chain) sequence, with context. Its antigen is unidentified. These data come from a study of CXCR3-negative and CXCR3-positive naive CD8 T cells. General study results and limits: Both of the naive subsets showed about the same high diversity, but memory CD8+ cells had much less. Cryopreserved PBMCs had partly decreased CXCR3 expression; fresh PBMCs were used in most assays.

CDR3 length: 15 amino acids. Germline CDR1 reads LNHDA; CDR2 reads SQIVND (reference sequence). TRB cDNA was prepared as libraries by UMI-labeled 5' RACE. TCRdb re-called the 5' RACE reads and catalogs CDR3 proteins one per entry, DNA excluded. The sample data list about 43,000 distinct CDR3 sequences. The sample was memory CD8+ T cells from blood. The sequence derives from a human donor in good health. Some clones in this sample may be carry-over from other donors' samples. The chain couples TRBV19 to TRBJ2-2; there is no DNA to check the TCRdb D call of TRBD2. CDR3 residues: CASSFAGTNTGELFF.